The subject of this entry is one TCR beta chain. This specimen belongs to a study of shared clonotypes between healthy human individuals. The assay used deep level. TCRdb's table, derived via immunoSEQ multiplex PCR, lists solely in-frame clones and lacks some. Of approximately 940,000 clones in the sample, more than 75% were seen once. This CDR3 has 14 residues. V was clipped by 7 bases and J by 6 bases, with 19 bases between them. The origin of this receptor is a man between 18 and 35 years old in good health. The specimen sequenced was memory CD4+ T cells sorted from blood. Documented subset: CD45RA-negative fraction. The gene calls are TRBV6-7 and TRBJ2-7; D is possibly TRBD1 (5 bases). TRBV6-7 is noted as an ORF with a role that remains uncertain. The CDR3 region has the DNA TGTGCCAGCACCCTAGGGGTTAGGGATTGCGAGCAGTACTTC. Residues: CASTLGVRDCEQYF.